The clone carrying this T cell receptor (beta chain) was detected a few times. Its antigen is as yet unknown. The sample comes from a study of beta chain features in type 1 diabetes. Study-level information: Researchers looked at about 110 million sorted cells across all samples.

The CDR3 is made up of 14 amino acids. V was trimmed by 6 bases and J by 4 bases, leaving 13 bases between them. CDR1 and CDR2 from the germline V gene are SNHLY and FYNNEI. A CD45RO/CCR7/CD25/CD127/CD95/CD27 panel sorted naive, central memory, regulatory and stem cell-like memory CD4+ cells. The entirety of the isolated RNA underwent reverse transcription, so expressed TCRB transcripts were sequenced. The protocol was immunoSEQ multiplex PCR, while the TCRdb copy is restricted to in-frame clones and leaves out a portion. Of about 140,000 clones in the sample, about 13% are singletons; the top ten hold about 1.3%. Study outcomes and limitations: When Type 1 diabetes patients were examined, their TCRB CDR3s proved moderately but significantly shorter in all four CD4+ subsets.

The sample was central memory CD4+ T cells from blood. This receptor was taken from a man aged 18 to 35 with type 1 diabetes. V is TRBV2 and J is TRBJ1-5; the D is unclear. CDR3 in amino acids: CASRKGDVNQPQHF. CDR3 nucleotide sequence: TGTGCCAGCAGAAAGGGAGATGTAAATCAGCCCCAGCATTTT.